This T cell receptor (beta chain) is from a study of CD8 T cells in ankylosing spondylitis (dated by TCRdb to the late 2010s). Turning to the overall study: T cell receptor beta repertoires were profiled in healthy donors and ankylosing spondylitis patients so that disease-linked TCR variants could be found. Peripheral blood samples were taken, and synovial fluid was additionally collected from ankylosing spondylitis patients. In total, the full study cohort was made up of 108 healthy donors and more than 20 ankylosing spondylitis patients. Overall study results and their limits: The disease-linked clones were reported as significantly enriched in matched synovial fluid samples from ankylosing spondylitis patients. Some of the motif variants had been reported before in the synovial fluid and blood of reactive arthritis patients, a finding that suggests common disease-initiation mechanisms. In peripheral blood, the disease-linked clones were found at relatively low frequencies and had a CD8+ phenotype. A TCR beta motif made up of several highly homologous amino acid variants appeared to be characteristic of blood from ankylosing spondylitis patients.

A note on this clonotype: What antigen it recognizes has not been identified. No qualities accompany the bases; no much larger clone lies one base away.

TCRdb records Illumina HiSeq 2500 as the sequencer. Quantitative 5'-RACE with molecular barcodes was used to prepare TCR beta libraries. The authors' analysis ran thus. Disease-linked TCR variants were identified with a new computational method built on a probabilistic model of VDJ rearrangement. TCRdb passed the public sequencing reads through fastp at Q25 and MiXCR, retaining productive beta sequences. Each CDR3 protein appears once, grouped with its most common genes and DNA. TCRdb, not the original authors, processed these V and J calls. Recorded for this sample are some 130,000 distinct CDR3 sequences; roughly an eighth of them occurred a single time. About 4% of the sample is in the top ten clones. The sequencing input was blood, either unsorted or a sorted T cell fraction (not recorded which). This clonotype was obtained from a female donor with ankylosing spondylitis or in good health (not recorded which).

Here is the DNA: TGTGCCAGCAGTGGGGGGTGGGACAGTAGGAATTCACCCCTCCACTTT. Its translation reads: CASSGGWDSRNSPLHF. Recombination connected TRBV2 to TRBJ1-6, with 7 bases in between that match TRBD1. The CDR3 contains 16 residues, cysteine and phenylalanine counted. Of all the DNA, just the CDR3 is kept, 48 bases in frame from base 1. The germline V gene provides CDR1 SNHLY and CDR2 FYNNEI. V has 4 bases trimmed and J has 7 bases trimmed; junction bases matching no gene number 10.